These 27 T cell receptor beta chains share one sample of origin, sequenced in a study of T cells after posttransplantation cyclophosphamide. Here immunoSEQ multiplex PCR was the method, and the copy in TCRdb shows in-frame clones only, minus some. The repertoire holds some 10,000 clones, with around nine tenths as singletons. Busulfan-fludarabine conditioning, marrow transplant, and cyclophosphamide on days +3 and +4 were administered. The sequencing used CD4+ T cells sorted from PBMCs, collected after allogeneic stem cell transplant with posttransplant cyclophosphamide. Source of these receptors: a male patient in his thirties who received an allogeneic stem cell transplant from a related donor, was CMV-positive, and had acute GVHD only. Some T cells here may be from the graft donor.

The chain combines TRBV28 with TRBJ2-2; TRBD2 is a possible D gene (7 bases). The germline gives CDR1 MDHEN, CDR2 SYDVKM. This CDR3 has 14 residues. V lost 8 bases and J lost 3, with 13 bases in between. The CDR3 region is CASRGGADTGELFF. CDR3 in DNA: TGTGCCAGCCGAGGGGGGGCGGACACCGGGGAGCTGTTTTTT.

For the CDR3, the DNA is TGTGCCAGCAGCGCCGGGAGGGGGTTACGTGAGCAGTTCTTC. This translates into CASSAGRGLREQFF. The J gene is TRBJ2-1, the V gene TRBV9; 8 bases fit TRBD2. Germline trimming cut 3 bases from V and 9 bases from J; bases unmatched to any gene: 8. Looked up from germline, CDR1 is SGDLS and CDR2 is YYNGEE. The CDR3 runs to 14 residues.

The chain carries TRBV7-4 and TRBJ1-2, with D uncertain. CDR3 length: 11 residues. In germline, CDR1 is SGHVT, CDR2 SQSDAQ. Trimming stripped 3 bases from V and 8 bases from J, with 7 bases between. In nucleotides, the CDR3 is TGTGCCAGCAGCTTTTCAGAAGGCTACACCTTC. Translating gives CASSFSEGYTF.

J is TRBJ1-1 and V is TRBV4-2; possibly TRBD1 for D (5 bases). CDR1 and CDR2 (germline): LGHNA, YNFKEQ. V gave up 3 bases and J gave up 1 base, with 9 bases separating them. CDR3 length: 14 amino acids. CDR3 coding DNA: TGTGCCAGCAGCCATAACGGACAGAACACTGAAGCTTTCTTT. It encodes CASSHNGQNTEAFF.

V is TRBV5-4 and J is TRBJ2-1; TRBD2 matches 8 bases. Germline CDR1 reads SGHNT; CDR2 reads YYREEE (reference sequence). This CDR3 has 15 amino acids. The V gene end was trimmed by 0 bases and the J gene end by 10 bases; junction bases not matched to a gene: 9. The CDR3 bases are TGTGCCAGCAGCTTGGCCGGGGGGGCCCCAAGGGAGCAGTTCTTC. Residues: CASSLAGGAPREQFF.

This chain joins TRBV19 and TRBJ1-2; D is perhaps TRBD1 (6 bases). The V gene's germline CDR1 is LNHDA and CDR2 SQIVND (reference sequence). The V gene lost 4 bases and the J gene lost 7 bases, with 16 bases spanning the gap. The CDR3 totals 14 residues. The CDR3 spells CASSTAGARRGYTF. In DNA, the CDR3 is TGTGCCAGTAGTACAGCGGGGGCACGGCGTGGCTACACCTTC.

V usage is TRBV18 and J usage is TRBJ1-1; TRBD1 matches 8 bases. This CDR3 comprises 13 residues. V shed 6 bases and J 3 bases; nucleotides not matched to a gene: 3. Germline V gene data show CDR1 as KGHSH and CDR2 as LQKENI. In DNA form, the CDR3 reads TGTGCCAGCTCGGGACAGGCCTACACTGAAGCTTTCTTT. Its translation: CASSGQAYTEAFF.

J is TRBJ2-3 and V is TRBV4-2, with D possibly matching TRBD2 (5 bases). The CDR3 loop spans 15 amino acids. Germline lookup yields CDR1 LGHNA and CDR2 YNFKEQ. V lost 0 bases, J lost 2 bases, and 9 bases lay in between. CDR3 region: CASSQDGSDTDTQYF. CDR3 coding DNA: TGTGCCAGCAGCCAAGATGGGAGCGACACAGATACGCAGTATTTT.

This sequence joins TRBV30 and TRBJ1-2, with a tentative D call TRBD1 (6 bases). The CDR3 has 14 residues. The V end was cut by 2 bases, the J end by 8 bases, with 18 bases between. Germline CDR1 GTSNPN, CDR2 SVGIG (reference sequence). In nucleotides, the CDR3 is TGTGCCTGGAGTTTCGGTGTAGAGGGGGTAGGCTACACCTTC. Translating it yields CAWSFGVEGVGYTF.

V is TRBV10-3 and J is TRBJ1-3, with unresolved D. In germline, CDR1 is ENHRY, CDR2 SYGVKD. The CDR3 is 15 amino acids. V lost 0 bases to trimming and J lost 2 bases, with 8 bases between them. CDR3 in DNA: TGTGCCATCAGTGAGTCCAGACTTACTGGAAACACCATATATTTT. It codes for CAISESRLTGNTIYF.

The chain carries TRBV5-4 and TRBJ2-4; 9 bases are shared with TRBD1. The germline CDR1 and CDR2 sequences are SGHNT and YYREEE (reference sequence). The CDR3 length is 17 residues. The junction had 8 bases not matched to a gene; V was cut back by 4 bases and J by 0 bases. CDR3 nucleotides: TGTGCCAGCAGCCTACAGGGGGCGGATCTAGCCAAAAACATTCAGTACTTC. It specifies CASSLQGADLAKNIQYF.

The V call is TRBV28, the J call TRBJ1-2; D uncertain. In germline, CDR1 is MDHEN, CDR2 SYDVKM. Trimming left V 4 bases short and J 6 bases short, with 9 bases between. The CDR3 is 12 residues long. The CDR3 loop is CASSSPPNGYTF. Written as DNA, the CDR3 is TGTGCCAGCAGTTCCCCGCCTAATGGCTACACCTTC.

The genes are TRBV29-1 and TRBJ1-3; D possibly corresponds to TRBD1 (5 bases). Trimming pared 3 bases from V and 0 bases from J, leaving 27 bases between. CDR3 length: 20 amino acids. Germline V gene lookup returns CDR1 SQVTM and CDR2 ANQGSEA. This CDR3 is CSVDLCLGIRDIDSGNTIYF. In nucleotides, the CDR3 is TGCAGCGTTGACCTGTGTCTGGGAATCAGGGATATCGACTCTGGAAACACCATATATTTT.

V is TRBV29-1 and J is TRBJ2-7; 10 bases agree with TRBD1. The J segment lost 3 bases and the V segment lost 5 bases, leaving 4 bases of the junction unmatched. CDR3 length: 13 residues. From germline, CDR1 is SQVTM and CDR2 ANQGSEA. DNA of the CDR3: TGCAGCGTTAATTGGGACAGGGGCTACGAGCAGTACTTC. Translated: CSVNWDRGYEQYF.

The rearrangement links TRBV5-4 to TRBJ2-1; D is perhaps TRBD1 (5 bases). Trimming left V 1 base short and J 4 bases short, with 9 bases between. The CDR3 is made up of 14 amino acids. Germline assignment: CDR1 SGHNT and CDR2 YYREEE (reference sequence). The CDR3 region has the DNA TGTGCCAGCAGCTTGCAGTCAGGGTACAATGAGCAGTTCTTC. Translating it yields CASSLQSGYNEQFF.

V is TRBV4-2 and J is TRBJ2-5, with 8 bases identical to TRBD2. This CDR3 contains 15 residues. The J segment lost 0 bases and the V segment lost 4 bases, leaving 4 bases of the junction unmatched. Germline CDR1 reads LGHNA; CDR2 reads YNFKEQ. The CDR3 sequence is CASSRISGDQETQYF. The CDR3 region has the DNA TGTGCCAGCAGCCGTATTAGCGGGGACCAAGAGACCCAGTACTTC.

A word on this clone: Other DNA sequences from this sample encode an identical CDR3 as well. This chain connects TRBV5-1 to TRBJ1-1; 8 nucleotides match TRBD1. CDR3 size: 14 residues. The J segment lost 5 bases and the V segment lost 0 bases, leaving 3 bases of the junction unmatched. Looked up from germline, CDR1 is SGHRS and CDR2 is YFSETQ. CDR3 DNA: TGCGCCAGCAGCTTGGCAGGGGGCGGGACTGAAGCTTTCTTT. Its translation: CASSLAGGGTEAFF.

The V gene is TRBV4-3, the J gene TRBJ2-1, with TRBD2 identical over 12 bases. Germline CDR1 and CDR2: LGHNA and YSLEER. Trimming removed 2 bases from V and 7 bases from J; junction bases left unmatched: 3. This CDR3 has 15 amino acids. The CDR3 DNA follows: TGCGCCAGCAGCCAAACTAGCGGGGGGCGTAATGAGCAGTTCTTC. This encodes CASSQTSGGRNEQFF.

The rearrangement links TRBV30 to TRBJ2-3; D possibly corresponds to TRBD2 (6 bases). Germline assignment: CDR1 GTSNPN and CDR2 SVGIG (reference sequence). This CDR3 is built from 14 residues. The V gene lost 3 bases and the J gene lost 2 bases, with 12 bases spanning the gap. DNA of the CDR3: TGTGCCTGGAGGCGGGACTCTTACACAGATACGCAGTATTTT. This encodes CAWRRDSYTDTQYF.

The V call is TRBV6-5, the J call TRBJ2-2, with TRBD1 identical over 8 bases. CDR1 MNHEY and CDR2 SVGAGI come from the germline V gene. V lost 5 bases and J lost 7; bases outside the gene matches: 9. CDR3 length: 15 residues. DNA for the CDR3: TGTGCCAGCAGTCAACCAGGGACAGGAGGCGGGGAGCTGTTTTTT. It yields the protein CASSQPGTGGGELFF.

The CDR3 protein is CASSKDRFSGNTIYF. The CDR3 DNA reads TGTGCCAGCAGCAAGGACAGGTTCTCTGGAAACACCATATATTTT. The V call is TRBV5-5, the J call TRBJ1-3; 7 bases map to TRBD1. This CDR3 comprises 15 residues. V shed 4 bases and J 0 bases; nucleotides not matched to a gene: 4. Per the germline V gene, CDR1 is SGHKS and CDR2 is YYEKEE (reference sequence). Full variable domain (missing parts from reference TRBV5-5 and TRBJ1-3): DAGVTQSPTHLIKTRGQQVTLRCSPISGHKSVSWYQQVLGQGPQFIFQYYEKEERGRGNFPDRFSARQFPNYSSELNVNALLLGDSALYLCASSKDRFSGNTIYFGEGSWLTVV.

The CDR3 region is CASSNPGQGDTEAFF. The DNA of the CDR3 is TGTGCCAGCAGTAACCCGGGACAGGGGGACACTGAAGCTTTCTTT. The chain is built from TRBV6-6 and TRBJ1-1, with 11 bases fitting TRBD1. Germline lookup yields CDR1 MNHNY and CDR2 SVGAGI (reference sequence). After removal of 5 bases from V and 3 bases from J, the junction contained 5 bases not matched to a gene. The CDR3 loop spans 15 amino acids.

V gene TRBV7-2 combines with J gene TRBJ2-3; D remains unclear. V lost 0 bases to trimming and J lost 4 bases, with 5 bases between them. Germline V lookup: CDR1 SGHTA, CDR2 FQGNSA. The CDR3 spans 13 residues. For the CDR3, the DNA is TGTGCCAGCAGCTTAGCGCAGTCAGATACGCAGTATTTT. It specifies CASSLAQSDTQYF.

The gene calls are TRBV5-4 and TRBJ2-2, with 9 positions matching TRBD2. The CDR3 has 19 amino acids. Germline CDR1 SGHNT, CDR2 YYREEE (reference sequence). V shed 0 bases, J shed 0 bases, and the junction held 9 bases outside the gene matches. CDR3: CASSLGGSGGLPNTGELFF. CDR3 DNA: TGTGCCAGCAGCTTGGGGGGTAGCGGGGGCCTCCCGAACACCGGGGAGCTGTTTTTT.

This clone was seen more than once but under ten times. The chain joins TRBV7-2 to TRBJ2-5, with 13 positions matching TRBD2. Per germline, CDR1 SGHTA and CDR2 FQGNSA. With V trimmed by 6 bases and J by 5 bases, 6 bases remained unmatched. The CDR3 has 15 amino acids. The CDR3 sequence: CASSSGLAGWETQYF. The CDR3 region has the DNA TGTGCCAGCAGTTCGGGACTAGCGGGGTGGGAGACCCAGTACTTC. The whole variable domain, filled in from reference TRBV7-2 and TRBJ2-5, reads GAGVSQSPSNKVTEKGKDVELRCDPISGHTALYWYRQSLGQGLEFLIYFQGNSAPDKSGLPSDRFSAERTGGSVSTLTIQRTQQEDSAVYLCASSSGLAGWETQYFGPGTRLLVL.

The chain links TRBV18 to TRBJ1-2; a weak D match, TRBD1 (5 bases). Trimming stripped 3 bases from V and 8 bases from J, with 13 bases between. The CDR3 has 13 residues. Germline V gene data show CDR1 as KGHSH and CDR2 as LQKENI. The CDR3 protein is CASSPEGEYGYTF. As DNA, the CDR3 is TGTGCCAGCTCACCCGAAGGGGAATACGGCTACACCTTC.

The J gene is TRBJ1-4, the V gene TRBV19; maybe TRBD1 (6 bases). Germline V lookup: CDR1 LNHDA, CDR2 SQIVND (reference sequence). CDR3 length: 15 residues. V gave up 7 bases and J gave up 0 bases, with 12 bases separating them. The CDR3 bases are TGTGCCAGTAAAAGGACAGCCACAACTAATGAAAAACTGTTTTTT. This translates into CASKRTATTNEKLFF.